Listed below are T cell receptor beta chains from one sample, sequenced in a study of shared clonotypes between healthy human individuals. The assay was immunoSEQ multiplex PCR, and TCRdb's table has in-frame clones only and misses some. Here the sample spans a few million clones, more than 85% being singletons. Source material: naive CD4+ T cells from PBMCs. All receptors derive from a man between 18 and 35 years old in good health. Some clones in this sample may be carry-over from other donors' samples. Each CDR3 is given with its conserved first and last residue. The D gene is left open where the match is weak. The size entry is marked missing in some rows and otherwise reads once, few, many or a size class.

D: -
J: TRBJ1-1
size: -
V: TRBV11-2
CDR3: CASSLVGRTEAFF
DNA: TGTGCCAGCAGCTTAGTGGGCCGGACTGAAGCTTTCTTT

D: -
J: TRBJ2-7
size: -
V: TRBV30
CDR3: CAWKGQGYEQYF
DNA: TGTGCCTGGAAGGGACAAGGCTACGAGCAGTACTTC

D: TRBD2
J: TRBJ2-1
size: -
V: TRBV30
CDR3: CAWIPSGYYNEQFF
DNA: TGTGCCTGGATCCCTAGCGGTTATTACAATGAGCAGTTCTTC

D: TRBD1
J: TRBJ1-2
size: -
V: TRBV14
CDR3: CASSRTGQLTYGYTF
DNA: TGTGCCAGCAGCCGTACGGGACAGCTTACCTATGGCTACACCTTC

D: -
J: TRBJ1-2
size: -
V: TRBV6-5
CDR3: CASRFGYLYGYTF
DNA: TGTGCCAGCAGGTTCGGGTATCTCTATGGCTACACCTTC

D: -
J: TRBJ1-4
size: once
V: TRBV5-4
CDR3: CASSFSPSRAEKLFF
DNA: TGTGCCAGCAGCTTTTCCCCCTCTAGGGCTGAAAAACTGTTTTTT

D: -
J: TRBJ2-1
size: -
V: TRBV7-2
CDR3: CASSLVGRLQRGEQFF
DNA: TGTGCCAGCAGCTTAGTTGGGCGGCTCCAACGGGGTGAGCAGTTCTTC

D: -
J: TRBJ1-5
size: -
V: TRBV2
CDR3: CASSGDASNQPQHF
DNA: TGTGCCAGCAGTGGAGACGCCAGCAATCAGCCCCAGCATTTT

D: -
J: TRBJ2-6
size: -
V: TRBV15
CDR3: CATSRLGRSGANVLTF
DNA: TGTGCCACCAGCAGATTGGGGCGCTCGGGGGCCAACGTCCTGACTTTC

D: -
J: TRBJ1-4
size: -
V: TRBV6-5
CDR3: CASSFSSGATNEKLFF
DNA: TGTGCCAGCAGTTTCTCGTCCGGGGCAACTAATGAAAAACTGTTTTTT

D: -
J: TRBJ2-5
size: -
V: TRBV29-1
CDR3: CSVGTNRETQYF
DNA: TGCAGCGTTGGGACAAACCGGGAGACCCAGTACTTC

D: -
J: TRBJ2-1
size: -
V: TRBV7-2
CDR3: CASSLGPQQGDEQFF
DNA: TGTGCCAGCAGCTTGGGACCCCAGCAAGGCGATGAGCAGTTCTTC

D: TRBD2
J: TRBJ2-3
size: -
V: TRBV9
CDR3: CASSVLAGPTDTQYF
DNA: TGTGCCAGCAGCGTCTTAGCGGGGCCCACAGATACGCAGTATTTT

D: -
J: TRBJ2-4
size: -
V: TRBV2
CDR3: CASSGNSAVNIQYF
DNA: TGTGCCAGCAGCGGGAATTCGGCCGTAAACATTCAGTACTTC

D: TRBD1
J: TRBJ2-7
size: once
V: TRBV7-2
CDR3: CASRTTGTASSYEQYF
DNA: TGTGCCAGCAGAACTACAGGGACAGCTAGCTCCTACGAGCAGTACTTC

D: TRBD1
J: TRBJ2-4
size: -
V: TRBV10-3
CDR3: CASGDRGGGIQYF
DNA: TGTGCCAGCGGAGACAGGGGTGGTGGCATTCAGTACTTC

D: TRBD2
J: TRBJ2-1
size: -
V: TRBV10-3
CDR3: CAISESNPSAGVGYEQFF
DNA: TGTGCCATCAGTGAGTCGAATCCTTCGGCGGGAGTAGGTTATGAGCAGTTCTTC

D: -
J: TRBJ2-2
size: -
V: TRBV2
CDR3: CASSASRARNTGELFF
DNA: TGTGCCAGCAGCGCCAGCCGGGCCAGAAACACCGGGGAGCTGTTTTTT

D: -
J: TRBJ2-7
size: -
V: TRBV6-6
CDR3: CASSYSRRGAYEQYF
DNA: TGTGCCAGCAGTTACTCTCGACGGGGAGCCTACGAGCAGTACTTC

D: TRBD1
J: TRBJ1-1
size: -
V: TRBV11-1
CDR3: CASSSRGHTEAFF
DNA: TGTGCCAGCAGCTCGAGGGGGCACACTGAAGCTTTCTTT

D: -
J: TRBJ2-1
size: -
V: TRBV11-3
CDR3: CASSPGLSSYNEQFF
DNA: TGTGCCAGCAGCCCGGGACTGAGCTCCTACAATGAGCAGTTCTTC

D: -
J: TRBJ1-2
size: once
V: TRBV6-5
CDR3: CASSYKAVPGYGYTF
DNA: TGTGCCAGCAGTTACAAGGCGGTACCGGGCTATGGCTACACCTTC

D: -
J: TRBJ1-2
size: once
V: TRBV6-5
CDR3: CASSYGSGNYGYTF
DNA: TGTGCCAGCAGTTACGGGTCAGGGAACTATGGCTACACCTTC

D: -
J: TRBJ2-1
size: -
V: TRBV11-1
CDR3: CASSRVSSYNEQFF
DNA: TGTGCCAGCAGCCGTGTGAGCTCCTACAATGAGCAGTTCTTC

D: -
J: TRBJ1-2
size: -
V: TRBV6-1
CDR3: CASSEGGGWYGYTF
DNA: TGTGCCAGCAGTGAAGGCGGGGGCTGGTATGGCTACACCTTC

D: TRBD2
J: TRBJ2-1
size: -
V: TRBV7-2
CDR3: CASSLTGTIRNEQFF
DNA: TGTGCCAGCAGCTTAACCGGGACTATACGCAATGAGCAGTTCTTC

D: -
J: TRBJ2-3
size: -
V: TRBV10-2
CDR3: CASSELRGRGADTQYF
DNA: TGCGCCAGCAGTGAGTTGCGCGGACGCGGGGCAGATACGCAGTATTTT

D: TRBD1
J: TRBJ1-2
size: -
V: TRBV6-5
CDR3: CASRETGGGYGYTF
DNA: TGTGCCAGCAGGGAGACAGGGGGCGGCTATGGCTACACCTTC

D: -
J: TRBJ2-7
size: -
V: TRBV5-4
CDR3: CASSPRGQVSYEQYF
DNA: TGTGCCAGCAGCCCCCGGGGACAAGTCTCCTACGAGCAGTACTTC

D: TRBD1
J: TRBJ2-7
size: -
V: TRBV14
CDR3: CASSRTPGQGTYEQYF
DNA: TGTGCCAGCAGCCGAACACCGGGACAGGGGACCTACGAGCAGTACTTC

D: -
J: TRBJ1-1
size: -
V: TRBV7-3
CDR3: CASSPSFGGGTEAFF
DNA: TGTGCCAGCAGCCCCAGTTTTGGAGGGGGCACTGAAGCTTTCTTT

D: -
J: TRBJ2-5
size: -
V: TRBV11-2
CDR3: CASSHAGRETQYF
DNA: TGTGCCAGCAGCCACGCCGGGCGGGAGACCCAGTACTTC

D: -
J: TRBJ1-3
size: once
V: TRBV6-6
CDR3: CASMSEAGNTIYF
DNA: TGTGCCAGCATGTCGGAGGCTGGAAACACCATATATTTT

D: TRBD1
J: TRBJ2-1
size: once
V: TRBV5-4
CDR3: CASSQTGGQGAWEQFF
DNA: TGTGCCAGCAGCCAAACAGGGGGACAGGGGGCTTGGGAGCAGTTCTTC

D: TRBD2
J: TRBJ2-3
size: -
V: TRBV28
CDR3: CASSWMSGSAAGTDTQYF
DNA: TGTGCCAGCAGTTGGATGAGCGGGAGCGCTGCCGGCACAGATACGCAGTATTTT

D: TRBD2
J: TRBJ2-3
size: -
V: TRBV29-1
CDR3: CSVVGRYTDTQYF
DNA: TGCAGCGTTGTCGGGAGGTACACAGATACGCAGTATTTT

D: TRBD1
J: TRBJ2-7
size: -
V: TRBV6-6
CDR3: CASRSTGGTYEQYF
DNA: TGTGCCAGCAGGTCGACAGGGGGGACCTACGAGCAGTACTTC

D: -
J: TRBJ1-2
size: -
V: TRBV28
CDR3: CASSLSNYGYTF
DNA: TGTGCCAGCAGTTTGAGTAACTATGGCTACACCTTC

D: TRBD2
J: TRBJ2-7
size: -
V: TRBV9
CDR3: CASSPGLAGYEQYF
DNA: TGTGCCAGCAGCCCGGGACTAGCGGGCTACGAGCAGTACTTC

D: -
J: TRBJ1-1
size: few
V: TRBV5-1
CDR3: CASSLDDSGGAFF
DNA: TGCGCCAGCAGCTTGGACGACTCTGGTGGAGCTTTCTTT

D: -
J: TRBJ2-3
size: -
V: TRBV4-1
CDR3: CASSPLAMFHHSTDTQYF
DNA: TGCGCCAGCAGCCCTTTAGCAATGTTCCACCATAGCACAGATACGCAGTATTTT

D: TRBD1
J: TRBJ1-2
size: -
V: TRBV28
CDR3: CASSPPGQGDHF
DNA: TGTGCCAGCAGTCCCCCGGGACAGGGGGATCACTTC

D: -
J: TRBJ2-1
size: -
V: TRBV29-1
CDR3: CSVEIGIASSYNEQFF
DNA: TGCAGCGTTGAAATTGGAATAGCGAGCTCCTACAATGAGCAGTTCTTC

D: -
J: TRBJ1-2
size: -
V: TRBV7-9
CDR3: CASSLVGANYGYTF
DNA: TGTGCCAGCAGCTTAGTAGGGGCCAACTATGGCTACACCTTC